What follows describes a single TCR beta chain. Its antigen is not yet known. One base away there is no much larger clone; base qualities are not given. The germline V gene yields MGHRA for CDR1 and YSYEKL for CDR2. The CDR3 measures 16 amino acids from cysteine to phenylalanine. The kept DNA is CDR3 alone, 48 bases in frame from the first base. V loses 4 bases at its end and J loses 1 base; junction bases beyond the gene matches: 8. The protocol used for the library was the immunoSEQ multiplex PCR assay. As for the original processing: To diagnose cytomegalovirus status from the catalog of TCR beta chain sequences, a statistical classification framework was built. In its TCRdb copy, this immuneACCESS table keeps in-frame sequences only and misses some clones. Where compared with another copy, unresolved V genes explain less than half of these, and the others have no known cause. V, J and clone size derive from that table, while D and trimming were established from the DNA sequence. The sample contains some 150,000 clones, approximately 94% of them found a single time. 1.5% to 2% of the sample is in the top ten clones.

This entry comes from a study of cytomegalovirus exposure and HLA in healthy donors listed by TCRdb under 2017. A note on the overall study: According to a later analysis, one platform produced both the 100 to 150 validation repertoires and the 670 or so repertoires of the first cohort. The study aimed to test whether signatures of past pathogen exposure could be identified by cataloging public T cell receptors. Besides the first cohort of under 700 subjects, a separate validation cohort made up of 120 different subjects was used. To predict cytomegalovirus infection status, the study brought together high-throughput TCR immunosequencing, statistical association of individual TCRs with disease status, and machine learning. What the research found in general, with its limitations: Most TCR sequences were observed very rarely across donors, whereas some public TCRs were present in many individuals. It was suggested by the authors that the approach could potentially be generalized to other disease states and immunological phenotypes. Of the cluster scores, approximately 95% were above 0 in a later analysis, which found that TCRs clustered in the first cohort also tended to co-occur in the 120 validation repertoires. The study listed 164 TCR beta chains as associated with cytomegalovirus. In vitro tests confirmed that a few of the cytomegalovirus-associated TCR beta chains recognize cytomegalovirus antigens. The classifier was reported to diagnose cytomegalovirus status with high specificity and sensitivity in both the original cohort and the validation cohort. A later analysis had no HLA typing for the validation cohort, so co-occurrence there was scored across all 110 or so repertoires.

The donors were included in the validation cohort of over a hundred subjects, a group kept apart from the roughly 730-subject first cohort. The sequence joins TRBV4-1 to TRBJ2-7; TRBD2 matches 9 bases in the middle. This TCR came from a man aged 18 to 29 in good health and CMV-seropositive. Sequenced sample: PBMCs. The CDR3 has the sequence CASSPVGAGGSYEQYF. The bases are TGCGCCAGCAGCCCTGTTGGAGCGGGAGGTTCCTACGAGCAGTACTTC.